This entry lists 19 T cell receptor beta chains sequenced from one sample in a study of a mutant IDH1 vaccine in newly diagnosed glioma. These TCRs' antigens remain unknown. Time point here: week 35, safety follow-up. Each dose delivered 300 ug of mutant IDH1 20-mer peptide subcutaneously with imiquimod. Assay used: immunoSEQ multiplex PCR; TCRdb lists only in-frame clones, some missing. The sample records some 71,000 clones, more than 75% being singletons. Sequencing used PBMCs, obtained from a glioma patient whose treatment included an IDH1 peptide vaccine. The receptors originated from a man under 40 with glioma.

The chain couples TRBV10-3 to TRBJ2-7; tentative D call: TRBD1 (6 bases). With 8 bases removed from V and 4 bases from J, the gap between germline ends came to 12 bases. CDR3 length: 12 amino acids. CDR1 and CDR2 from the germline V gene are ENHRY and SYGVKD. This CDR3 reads CAISGRGYEQYF. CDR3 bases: TGTGCCATCTCCGGCAGGGGATACGAGCAGTACTTC.

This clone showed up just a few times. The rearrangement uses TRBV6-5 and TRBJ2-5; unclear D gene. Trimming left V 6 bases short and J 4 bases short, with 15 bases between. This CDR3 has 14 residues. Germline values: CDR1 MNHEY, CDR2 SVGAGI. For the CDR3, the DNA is TGTGCCAGCAGCACCACATTAAGCGCAGAGACCCAGTACTTC. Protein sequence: CASSTTLSAETQYF.

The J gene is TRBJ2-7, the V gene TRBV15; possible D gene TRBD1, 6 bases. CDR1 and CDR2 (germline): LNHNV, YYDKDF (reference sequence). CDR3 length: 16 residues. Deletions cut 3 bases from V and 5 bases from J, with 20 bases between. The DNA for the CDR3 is TGTGCCACCAGCAGCAACAGGGCTAAGGACTGGGACGAGCAGTACTTC. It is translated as CATSSNRAKDWDEQYF.

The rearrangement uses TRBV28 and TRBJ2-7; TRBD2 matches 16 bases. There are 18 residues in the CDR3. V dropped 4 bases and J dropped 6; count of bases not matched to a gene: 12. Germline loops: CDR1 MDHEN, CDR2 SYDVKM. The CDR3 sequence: CASSSTGLAGGPNSEQYF. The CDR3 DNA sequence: TGTGCCAGCAGTTCCACGGGACTAGCGGGGGGGCCAAATAGCGAGCAGTACTTC. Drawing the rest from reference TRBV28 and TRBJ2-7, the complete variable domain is DVKVTQSSRYLVKRTGEKVFLECVQDMDHENMFWYRQDPGLGLRLIYFSYDVKMKEKGDIPEGYSVSREKKERFSLILESASTNQTSMYLCASSSTGLAGGPNSEQYFGPGTRLTVT.

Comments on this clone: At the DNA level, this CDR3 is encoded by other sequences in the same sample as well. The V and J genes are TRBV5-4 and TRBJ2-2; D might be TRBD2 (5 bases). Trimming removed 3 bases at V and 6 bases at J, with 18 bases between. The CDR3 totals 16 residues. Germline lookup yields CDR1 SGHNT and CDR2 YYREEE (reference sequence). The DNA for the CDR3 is TGTGCCAGCAGCTCCCGGACTTTAGCGAAATCCGGGGAGCTGTTTTTT. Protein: CASSSRTLAKSGELFF.

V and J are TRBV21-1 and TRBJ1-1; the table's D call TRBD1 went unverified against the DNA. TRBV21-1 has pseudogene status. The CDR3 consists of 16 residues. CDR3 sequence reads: CASSKGGRGRDTEAFF. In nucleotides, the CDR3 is TGTGCCAGCAGCAAAGGAGGAAGGGGGCGGGACACTGAAGCTTTCTTT.

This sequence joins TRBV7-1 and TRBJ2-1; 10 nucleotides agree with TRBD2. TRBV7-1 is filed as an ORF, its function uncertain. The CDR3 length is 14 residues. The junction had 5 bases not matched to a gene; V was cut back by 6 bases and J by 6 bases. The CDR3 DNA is TGTGCCAGCAGATCGGGACTAGCGCTCAATGAGCAGTTCTTC. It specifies CASRSGLALNEQFF.

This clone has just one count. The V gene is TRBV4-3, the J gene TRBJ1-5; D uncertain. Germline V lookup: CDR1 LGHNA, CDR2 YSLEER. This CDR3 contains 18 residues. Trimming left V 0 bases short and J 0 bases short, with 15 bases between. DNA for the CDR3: TGCGCCAGCAGCCAAGACTTACCGCTACCGAATAGCAATCAGCCCCAGCATTTT. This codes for CASSQDLPLPNSNQPQHF.

CDR3 protein: CASSDPDDRLLSEQYF. CDR3 nucleotide sequence: TGTGCCAGCAGTGACCCAGACGACAGACTCTTGAGCGAGCAGTACTTC. The genes are TRBV2 and TRBJ2-7; D might be TRBD1 (5 bases). V was cut by 3 bases and J by 6 bases, with 21 bases left in between. The length of the CDR3 is 16 residues. Germline CDR1 reads SNHLY; CDR2 reads FYNNEI. The full variable domain, in which reference TRBV2 and TRBJ2-7 provide the parts outside the CDR3, is EPEVTQTPSHQVTQMGQEVILRCVPISNHLYFYWYRQILGQKVEFLVSFYNNEISEKSEIFDDQFSVERPDGSNFTLKIRSTKLEDSAMYFCASSDPDDRLLSEQYFGPGTRLTVT.

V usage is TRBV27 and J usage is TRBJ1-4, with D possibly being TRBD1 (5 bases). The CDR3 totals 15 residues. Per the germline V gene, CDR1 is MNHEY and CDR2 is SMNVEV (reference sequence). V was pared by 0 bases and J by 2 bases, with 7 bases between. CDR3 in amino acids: CASSLSWGTNEKLFF. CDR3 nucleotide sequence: TGTGCCAGCAGTTTATCGTGGGGGACTAATGAAAAACTGTTTTTT.

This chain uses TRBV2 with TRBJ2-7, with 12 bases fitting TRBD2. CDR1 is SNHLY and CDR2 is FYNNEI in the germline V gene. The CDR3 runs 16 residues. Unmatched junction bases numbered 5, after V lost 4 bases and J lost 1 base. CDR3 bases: TGTGCCAGCAGTGCCCCGGGACTAGCGGGTTCCTACGAGCAGTACTTC. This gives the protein CASSAPGLAGSYEQYF.

CDR3 nucleotide sequence: TGTGCCTGGAGTGAGGCCTTAACCACTGAAGCTTTCTTT. This translates into CAWSEALTTEAFF. The V gene is TRBV30, the J gene TRBJ1-1; D unclear. V lost 1 base to trimming and J lost 4 bases, with 10 bases between them. There are 13 residues in the CDR3. The V gene's germline CDR1 is GTSNPN and CDR2 SVGIG (reference sequence).

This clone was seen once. In DNA form, the CDR3 reads TGTGCCAGTAGTATAAGAATTCAGGGGGCAACTAATGAAAAACTGTTTTTT. Translated: CASSIRIQGATNEKLFF. This sequence joins TRBV19 and TRBJ1-4; TRBD1 aligns across 7 bases. This CDR3 comprises 17 residues. V gave up 2 bases and J gave up 0 bases; unmatched junction bases: 6. CDR1 and CDR2 (germline): LNHDA, SQIVND (reference sequence).

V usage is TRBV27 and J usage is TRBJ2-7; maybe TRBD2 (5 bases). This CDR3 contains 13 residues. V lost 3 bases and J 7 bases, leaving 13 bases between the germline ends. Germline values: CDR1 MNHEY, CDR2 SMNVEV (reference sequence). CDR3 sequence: CASSFGMSGEQYF. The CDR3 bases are TGTGCCAGCAGTTTCGGGATGTCTGGGGAGCAGTACTTC.

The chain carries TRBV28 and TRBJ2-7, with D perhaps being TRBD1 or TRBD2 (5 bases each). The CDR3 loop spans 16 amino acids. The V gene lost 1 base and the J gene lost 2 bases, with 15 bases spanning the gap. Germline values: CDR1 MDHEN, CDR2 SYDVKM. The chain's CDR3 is CASSLSWDGGTYEQYF. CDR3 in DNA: TGTGCCAGCAGTTTATCTTGGGACGGCGGTACCTACGAGCAGTACTTC.

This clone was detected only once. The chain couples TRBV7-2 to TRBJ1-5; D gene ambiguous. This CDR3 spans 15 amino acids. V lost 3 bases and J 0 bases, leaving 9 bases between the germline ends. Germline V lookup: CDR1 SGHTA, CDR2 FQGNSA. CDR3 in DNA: TGTGCCAGCAGCTTGGCCGGATATAGCAATCAGCCCCAGCATTTT. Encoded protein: CASSLAGYSNQPQHF. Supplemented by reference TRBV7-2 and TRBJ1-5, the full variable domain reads GAGVSQSPSNKVTEKGKDVELRCDPISGHTALYWYRQSLGQGLEFLIYFQGNSAPDKSGLPSDRFSAERTGGSVSTLTIQRTQQEDSAVYLCASSLAGYSNQPQHFGDGTRLSIL.

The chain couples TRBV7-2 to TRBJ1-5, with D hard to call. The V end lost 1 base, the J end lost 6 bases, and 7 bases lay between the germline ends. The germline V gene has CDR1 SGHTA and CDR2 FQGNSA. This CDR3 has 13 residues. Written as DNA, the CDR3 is TGTGCCAGCAGCTTAGAGATGGGTCAGCCCCAGCATTTT. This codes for CASSLEMGQPQHF.

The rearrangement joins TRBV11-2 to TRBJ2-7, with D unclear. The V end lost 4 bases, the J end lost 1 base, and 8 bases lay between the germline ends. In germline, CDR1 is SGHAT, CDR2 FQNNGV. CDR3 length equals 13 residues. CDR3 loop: CASSSIDSYEQYF. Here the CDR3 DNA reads TGTGCCAGCAGCTCTATAGATTCCTACGAGCAGTACTTC.

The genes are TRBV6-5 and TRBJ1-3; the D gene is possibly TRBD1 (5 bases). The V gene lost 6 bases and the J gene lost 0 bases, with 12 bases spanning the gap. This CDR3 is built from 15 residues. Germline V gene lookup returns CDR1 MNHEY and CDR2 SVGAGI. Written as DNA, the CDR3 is TGTGCCAGCAGAGACTACAGGAGCTCTGGAAACACCATATATTTT. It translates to CASRDYRSSGNTIYF.